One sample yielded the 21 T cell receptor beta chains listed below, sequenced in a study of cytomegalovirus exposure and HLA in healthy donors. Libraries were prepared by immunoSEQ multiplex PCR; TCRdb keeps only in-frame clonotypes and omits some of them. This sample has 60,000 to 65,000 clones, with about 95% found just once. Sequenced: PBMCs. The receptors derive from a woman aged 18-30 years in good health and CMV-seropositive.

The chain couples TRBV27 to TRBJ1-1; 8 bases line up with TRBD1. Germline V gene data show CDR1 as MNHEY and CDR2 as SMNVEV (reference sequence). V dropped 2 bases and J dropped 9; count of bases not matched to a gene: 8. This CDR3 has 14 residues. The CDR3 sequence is CASSLLGTGVKAFF. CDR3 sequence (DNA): TGTGCCAGCAGTTTACTAGGGACAGGAGTGAAAGCTTTCTTT.

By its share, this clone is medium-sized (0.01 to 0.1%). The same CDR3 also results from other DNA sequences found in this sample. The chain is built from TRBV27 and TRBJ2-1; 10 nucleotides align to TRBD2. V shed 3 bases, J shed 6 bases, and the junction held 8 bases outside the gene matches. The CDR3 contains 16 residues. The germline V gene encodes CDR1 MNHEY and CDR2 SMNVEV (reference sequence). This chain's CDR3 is CASSFFGTSAANEQFF. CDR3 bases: TGTGCCAGCAGTTTCTTCGGGACTAGCGCCGCCAATGAGCAGTTCTTC.

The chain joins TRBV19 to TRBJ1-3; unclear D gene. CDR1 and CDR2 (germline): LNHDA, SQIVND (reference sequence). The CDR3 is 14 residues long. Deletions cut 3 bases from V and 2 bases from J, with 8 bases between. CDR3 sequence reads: CASSIRGTGNTIYF. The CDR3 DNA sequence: TGTGCCAGTAGTATTCGGGGAACTGGAAACACCATATATTTT.

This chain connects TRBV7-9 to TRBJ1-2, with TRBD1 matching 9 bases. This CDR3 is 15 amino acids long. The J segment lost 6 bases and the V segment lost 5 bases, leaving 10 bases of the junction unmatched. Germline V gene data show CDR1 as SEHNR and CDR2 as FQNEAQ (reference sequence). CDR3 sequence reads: CASSRPGQGSNGYTF. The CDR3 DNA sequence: TGTGCCAGCAGCCGCCCGGGACAGGGTTCCAATGGCTACACCTTC. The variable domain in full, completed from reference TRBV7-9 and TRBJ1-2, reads DTGVSQNPRHKITKRGQNVTFRCDPISEHNRLYWYRQTLGQGPEFLTYFQNEAQLEKSRLLSDRFSAERPKGSFSTLEIQRTEQGDSAMYLCASSRPGQGSNGYTFGSGTRLTVV.

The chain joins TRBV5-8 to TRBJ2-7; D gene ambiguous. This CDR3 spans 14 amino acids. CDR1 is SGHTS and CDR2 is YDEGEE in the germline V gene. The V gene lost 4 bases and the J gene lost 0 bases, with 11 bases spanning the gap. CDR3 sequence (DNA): TGTGCCAGCAGCCTGGGTTGGGCCTCCTACGAGCAGTACTTC. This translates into CASSLGWASYEQYF.

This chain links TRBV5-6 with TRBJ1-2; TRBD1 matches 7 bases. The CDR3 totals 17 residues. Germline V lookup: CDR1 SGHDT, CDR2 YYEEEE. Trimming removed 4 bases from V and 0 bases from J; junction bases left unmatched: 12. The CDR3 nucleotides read TGTGCCAGCAGCCTACTCCGGACAGGCTGGGCTAACTATGGCTACACCTTC. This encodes CASSLLRTGWANYGYTF.

The CDR3 DNA reads TGCGCCAATAGCCAGCGGGAGTCAGATACGCAGTATTTT. Encoded protein: CANSQRESDTQYF. V and J are TRBV10-2 and TRBJ2-3; 8 nucleotides line up with TRBD2. This CDR3 is built from 13 residues. Germline CDR1 reads WSHSY; CDR2 reads SAAADI. J gave up 4 bases and V 10 bases, and 7 bases lay outside the gene matches.

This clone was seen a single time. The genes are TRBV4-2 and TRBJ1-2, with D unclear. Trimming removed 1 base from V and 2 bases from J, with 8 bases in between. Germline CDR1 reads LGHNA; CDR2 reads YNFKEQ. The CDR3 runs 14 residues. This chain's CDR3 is CASSQGADNYGYTF. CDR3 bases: TGTGCCAGCAGCCAAGGGGCCGACAACTATGGCTACACCTTC.

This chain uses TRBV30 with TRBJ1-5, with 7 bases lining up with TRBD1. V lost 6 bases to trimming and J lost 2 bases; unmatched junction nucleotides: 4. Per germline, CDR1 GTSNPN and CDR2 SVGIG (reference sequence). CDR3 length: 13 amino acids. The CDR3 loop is CACQGGRNQPQHF. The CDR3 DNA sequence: TGTGCCTGCCAAGGGGGCCGCAATCAGCCCCAGCATTTT. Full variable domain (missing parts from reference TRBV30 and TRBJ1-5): SQTIHQWPATLVQPVGSPLSLECTVEGTSNPNLYWYRQAAGRGLQLLFYSVGIGQISSEVPQNLSASRPQDRQFILSSKKLLLSDSGFYLCACQGGRNQPQHFGDGTRLSIL.

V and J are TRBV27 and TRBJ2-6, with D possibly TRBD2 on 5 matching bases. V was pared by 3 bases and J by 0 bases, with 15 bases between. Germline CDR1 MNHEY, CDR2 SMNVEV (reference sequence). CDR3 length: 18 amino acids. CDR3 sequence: CASSLYPRDFSGANVLTF. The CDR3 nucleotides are TGTGCCAGCAGTTTGTACCCACGGGATTTCTCTGGGGCCAACGTCCTGACTTTC.

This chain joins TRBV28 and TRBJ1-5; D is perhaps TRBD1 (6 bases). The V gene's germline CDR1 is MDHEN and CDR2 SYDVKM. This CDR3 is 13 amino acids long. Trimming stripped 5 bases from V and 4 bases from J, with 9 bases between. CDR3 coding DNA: TGTGCCAGCAGTGACAGGTTTAATCAGCCCCAGCATTTT. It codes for CASSDRFNQPQHF.

The DNA of the CDR3 is TGCGCCAGCAGCCAAGATCGGAGGGGTTACGAGCAGTACTTC. Its translation: CASSQDRRGYEQYF. This rearrangement joins TRBV4-1 to TRBJ2-7; TRBD2 is a possible D gene (6 bases). The CDR3 is 14 residues long. Per the germline V gene, CDR1 is MGHRA and CDR2 is YSYEKL. V gave up 0 bases and J gave up 4 bases, with 10 bases separating them.

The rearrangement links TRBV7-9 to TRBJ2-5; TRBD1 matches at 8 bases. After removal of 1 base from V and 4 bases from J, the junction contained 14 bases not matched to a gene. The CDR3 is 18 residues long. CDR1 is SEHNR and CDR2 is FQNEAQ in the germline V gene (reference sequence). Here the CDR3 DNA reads TGTGCCAGCAGCTTAGTCAGCATCGAGACAGGGGAAGGAGAGACCCAGTACTTC. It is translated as CASSLVSIETGEGETQYF.

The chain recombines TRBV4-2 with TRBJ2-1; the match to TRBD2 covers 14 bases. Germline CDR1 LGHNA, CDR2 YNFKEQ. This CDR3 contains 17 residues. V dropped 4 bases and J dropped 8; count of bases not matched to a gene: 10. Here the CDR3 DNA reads TGTGCCAGCAGCCCCAAGAACAGGGGACTAGCGGGGGATGAGCAGTTCTTC. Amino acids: CASSPKNRGLAGDEQFF.

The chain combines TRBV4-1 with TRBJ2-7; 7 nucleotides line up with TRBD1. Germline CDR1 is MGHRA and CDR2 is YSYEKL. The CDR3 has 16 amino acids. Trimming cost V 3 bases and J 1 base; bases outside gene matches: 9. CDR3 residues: CASSQAEGARSYEQYF. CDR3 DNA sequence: TGCGCCAGCAGCCAGGCCGAGGGGGCGAGGTCCTACGAGCAGTACTTC.

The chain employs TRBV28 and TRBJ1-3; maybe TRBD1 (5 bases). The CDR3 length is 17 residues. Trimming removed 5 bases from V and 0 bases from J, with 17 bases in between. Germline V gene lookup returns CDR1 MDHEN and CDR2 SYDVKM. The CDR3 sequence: CASSIDLQGRSGNTIYF. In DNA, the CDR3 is TGTGCCAGCAGTATCGACCTCCAGGGCCGCTCTGGAAACACCATATATTTT.

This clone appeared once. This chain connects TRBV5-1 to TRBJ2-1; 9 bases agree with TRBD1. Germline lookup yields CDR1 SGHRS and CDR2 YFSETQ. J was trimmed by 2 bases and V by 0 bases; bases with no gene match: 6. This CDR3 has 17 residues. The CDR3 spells CASSLEMTGGAYNEQFF. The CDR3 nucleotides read TGCGCCAGCAGCTTGGAGATGACAGGGGGAGCCTACAATGAGCAGTTCTTC.

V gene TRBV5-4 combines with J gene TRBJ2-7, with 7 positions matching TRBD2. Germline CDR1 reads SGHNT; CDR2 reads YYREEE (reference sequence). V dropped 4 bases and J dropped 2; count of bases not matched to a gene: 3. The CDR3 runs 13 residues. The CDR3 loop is CASSNGGTYEQYF. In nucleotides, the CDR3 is TGTGCCAGCAGCAACGGGGGGACCTACGAGCAGTACTTC. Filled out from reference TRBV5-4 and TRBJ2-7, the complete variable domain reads ETGVTQSPTHLIKTRGQQVTLRCSSQSGHNTVSWYQQALGQGPQFIFQYYREEENGRGNFPPRFSGLQFPNYSSELNVNALELDDSALYLCASSNGGTYEQYFGPGTRLTVT.

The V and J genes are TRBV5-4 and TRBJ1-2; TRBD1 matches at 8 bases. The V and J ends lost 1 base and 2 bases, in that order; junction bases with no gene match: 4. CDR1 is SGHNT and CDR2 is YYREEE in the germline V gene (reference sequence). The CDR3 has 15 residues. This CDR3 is CASSLYTGGNYGYTF. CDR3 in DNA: TGTGCCAGCAGCTTGTACACAGGGGGAAACTATGGCTACACCTTC.

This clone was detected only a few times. The CDR3 protein is CASSRGQVTDTQYF. CDR3 sequence (DNA): TGTGCCAGCAGCCGAGGACAGGTCACAGATACGCAGTATTTT. This chain joins TRBV28 and TRBJ2-3; the match to TRBD1 covers 7 bases. The V and J ends lost 6 bases and 2 bases, in that order; junction bases with no gene match: 5. The CDR3 contains 14 residues. Per the germline V gene, CDR1 is MDHEN and CDR2 is SYDVKM.

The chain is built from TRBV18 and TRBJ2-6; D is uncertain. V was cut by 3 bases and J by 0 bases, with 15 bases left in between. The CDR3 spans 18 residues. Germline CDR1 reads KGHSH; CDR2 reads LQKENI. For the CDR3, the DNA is TGTGCCAGCTCACCCACCCTCCAGGCAAGCTCTGGGGCCAACGTCCTGACTTTC. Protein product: CASSPTLQASSGANVLTF.